Presented here are 5 T cell receptor beta chains from one specimen sequenced in a study of T cells in Graves' hyperthyroidism and ophthalmopathy (dated by TCRdb to the late 2010s). The library came from multiplex PCR. Sequencing relied on an Illumina HiSeq 2000. TCR beta CDR3 regions were amplified from RNA transcripts. The first round of RT-PCR for the TCR CDR3 was performed with the HTBI primer set and the Qiagen OneStep RT-PCR kit. The public reads were reprocessed in TCRdb via fastp at Q25 and MiXCR, keeping in-frame beta chains. Records with the same CDR3 protein are collapsed into one entry carrying the most frequent genes and DNA. The sample yields 500,000 to 750,000 distinct CDR3 sequences; 15% to 19% were counted once. The ten largest clones represent around 7.3% of the sample. Input material: blood. The receptors here all came from a woman aged 30 to 39 with Graves' hyperthyroidism.

The chain is built from TRBV28 and TRBJ1-2, with TRBD1 as a possible D gene (6 bases). Per germline, CDR1 MDHEN and CDR2 SYDVKM. The CDR3 totals 12 residues. Between the trimmed V and J ends, which lost 6 bases and 10 bases, there was a span of 15 bases. The DNA of the CDR3 is TGTGCCAGCAGCCCCGGGACACCCTCCTACACCTTC. Amino acids: CASSPGTPSYTF.

This clonotype showed up many times. This chain links TRBV7-9 with TRBJ2-5, with no clear D. Trimming cost V 0 bases and J 5 bases, with 7 bases left between them. The length of the CDR3 is 13 residues. The germline CDR1 and CDR2 sequences are SEHNR and FQNEAQ (reference sequence). The CDR3 DNA reads TGTGCCAGCAGCTTAGCAGGCTCCGAGACCCAGTACTTC. This codes for CASSLAGSETQYF.

This sequence joins TRBV29-1 and TRBJ1-2; tentative D call: TRBD1 (6 bases). CDR3 size: 15 residues. Germline CDR1 is SQVTM and CDR2 is ANQGSEA. Trimming stripped 5 bases from V and 2 bases from J, with 18 bases between. The DNA of the CDR3 is TGCAGCGTTCCCGGGGTCGACAGGTCGAACTATGGCTACACCTTC. This translates into CSVPGVDRSNYGYTF.

This clonotype was picked up a small number of times. The chain links TRBV6-2 or TRBV6-3 to TRBJ2-7; D perhaps matches TRBD1 (6 bases). Germline-derived CDR1 and CDR2 are MNHEY and SVGEGT. Trimming left V 5 bases short and J 5 bases short, with 13 bases between. The CDR3 runs 13 residues. CDR3 sequence reads: CASSRNHRDEQYF. The DNA for the CDR3 is TGTGCCAGCAGTCGGAATCACAGGGACGAGCAGTACTTC.

There are a few counts of this clonotype. This sequence joins TRBV6-1 and TRBJ1-4; the D gene is possibly TRBD1 (5 bases). The CDR3 runs to 14 residues. Germline CDR1 reads MNHNS; CDR2 reads SASEGT. The ends were cut back, 7 bases at V and 5 bases at J, with 14 bases in the middle. The CDR3 sequence is CASMDGDYNEKLFF. CDR3 bases: TGTGCCAGCATGGACGGGGACTACAATGAAAAACTGTTTTTT.